This T cell receptor beta chain was captured by sequencing in a study of control samples from healthy donors and cancer patients. The data were produced by immunoSEQ multiplex PCR, yet TCRdb's version contains in-frame clones alone and is incomplete. The table has under 65,000 clones, approximately 86% seen once. What was sequenced was PBMCs. This clonotype originated in a woman in her forties or fifties with lung cancer.

In DNA, the CDR3 is TGTGCCAGCAGCTTAGCATATGAAGCTTTCTTT. The encoded protein is CASSLAYEAFF. The chain employs TRBV7-2 and TRBJ1-1; D is undetermined. This CDR3 comprises 11 residues. Trimming left V 0 bases short and J 7 bases short, with 3 bases between. Germline-derived CDR1 and CDR2 are SGHTA and FQGNSA.